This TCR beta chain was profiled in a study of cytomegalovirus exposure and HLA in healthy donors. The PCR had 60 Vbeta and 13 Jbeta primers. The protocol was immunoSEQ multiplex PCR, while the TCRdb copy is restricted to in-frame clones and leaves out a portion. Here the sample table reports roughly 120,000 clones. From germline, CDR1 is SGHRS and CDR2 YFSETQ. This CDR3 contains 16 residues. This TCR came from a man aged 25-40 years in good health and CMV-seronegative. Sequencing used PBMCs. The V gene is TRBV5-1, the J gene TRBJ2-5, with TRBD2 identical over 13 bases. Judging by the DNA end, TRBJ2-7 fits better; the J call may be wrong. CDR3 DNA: TGCGCCAGCAGCTTGGCCGGACTAGCGGGAGCCAACGAGCAGTACTTC. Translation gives CASSLAGLAGANEQYF.